What follows are 21 T cell receptor beta chains derived from one specimen sequenced in a study of regulatory T cells in long-lasting Graves disease. Construction of TCR beta libraries relied on iRepertoire HTBI primers and on Arm-PCR targeting CDR3 regions. TCRdb independently ran MiXCR on the multiplex PCR reads; one entry per CDR3 protein. The profile shows 310,000 or so distinct CDR3 sequences, 20% to 25% of them singletons. Described time point: persistent/refractory GD, antithyroid drugs over 5 years with positive TRAb. PBMCs were the source of the RNA used for TCR sequencing. Sample: peripheral blood mononuclear cells (PBMCs), taken when the disease was refractory, from a patient treated with antithyroid drugs. The receptors here all came from a female donor with Graves disease.

Many counts were recorded for this clonotype. The chain joins TRBV20-1 to TRBJ1-6; TRBD1 aligns across 8 bases. V was clipped by 0 bases and J by 8 bases; unmatched bases: 3. CDR1 is DFQATT, CDR2 SNEGSKA, per germline (reference sequence). CDR3 length equals 14 residues. CDR3 DNA sequence: TGCAGTGCTAGAGATCAGGGGGCGGATTCACCCCTCCACTTT. Its protein product is CSARDQGADSPLHF.

This clonotype was observed at least ten times. The chain employs TRBV7-2 and TRBJ2-5, with 8 bases fitting TRBD2. The CDR3 covers 15 residues. Germline-derived CDR1 and CDR2 are SGHTA and FQGNSA. The V gene end was trimmed by 3 bases and the J gene end by 2 bases; junction bases not matched to a gene: 5. CDR3 DNA: TGTGCCAGCAGCTTGGTCCTAGCGGGTCAAGAGACCCAGTACTTC. Translated, it gives CASSLVLAGQETQYF.

This clonotype has at least ten counts. The J gene is TRBJ2-7, the V gene TRBV28; D not resolved. The V and J ends lost 9 bases and 0 bases respectively, with 9 bases between them. The CDR3 covers 12 residues. CDR1 is MDHEN, CDR2 SYDVKM, per germline. The CDR3 nucleotides are TGTGCCAGTAAGACGAGCTCCTACGAGCAGTACTTC. Translated, it gives CASKTSSYEQYF.

The V call is TRBV10-3, the J call TRBJ2-2; TRBD1 might be the D (6 bases). The germline V gene has CDR1 ENHRY and CDR2 SYGVKD. This CDR3 contains 16 residues. Trimming took 1 base from V and 0 from J, leaving 9 bases between them. The CDR3 DNA reads TGTGCCATCAGTGAGTTGCAGGGGTCGAACACCGGGGAGCTGTTTTTT. This sequence encodes CAISELQGSNTGELFF.

The chain combines TRBV6-2 or TRBV6-3 with TRBJ1-2; 7 bases line up with TRBD1. This CDR3 spans 14 amino acids. Germline trimming cut 6 bases from V and 4 bases from J; bases unmatched to any gene: 8. CDR1 is MNHEY and CDR2 is SVGEGT in the germline V gene. CDR3 loop: CASSKRQGSYGYTF. As DNA, the CDR3 is TGTGCCAGCAGCAAAAGACAGGGTAGCTATGGCTACACCTTC.

V usage is TRBV10-2 and J usage is TRBJ1-1, with D hard to call. The CDR3 is made up of 12 amino acids. Germline V gene lookup returns CDR1 WSHSY and CDR2 SAAADI. V dropped 8 bases and J dropped 10 bases, with 17 bases sitting between them. The CDR3 nucleotides are TGCGCCAGCGGAGTCAGCACGCCTGGAGCTTTCTTT. Its translation: CASGVSTPGAFF.

This clonotype was observed at least ten times. The chain is built from TRBV2 and TRBJ1-5; TRBD1 agrees at 10 bases. J lost 5 bases, V lost 3 bases, and 1 base had no gene match. From germline, CDR1 is SNHLY and CDR2 FYNNEI. The CDR3 covers 14 residues. The CDR3 protein is CASSEDRGDQPQHF. The CDR3 coding sequence is TGTGCCAGCAGTGAGGACAGGGGGGATCAGCCCCAGCATTTT.

The table lists this clonotype with many counts. V and J are TRBV12-3 or TRBV12-4 and TRBJ2-3; D uncertain. This CDR3 is 11 amino acids long. The V gene lost 6 bases and the J gene lost 3 bases, with 4 bases spanning the gap. Written as DNA, the CDR3 is TGTGCCAGCAGCTTTACAGATACGCAGTATTTT. Its protein is CASSFTDTQYF.

This clonotype was seen more than once but under ten times. The V gene is TRBV5-1, the J gene TRBJ1-1, with a weak D call TRBD1 (6 bases). The CDR3 loop spans 13 amino acids. The V and J ends lost 4 bases and 1 base respectively, with 8 bases between them. Germline CDR1 reads SGHRS; CDR2 reads YFSETQ. CDR3 DNA sequence: TGCGCCAGCAGCGTACAGGGGAACACTGAAGCTTTCTTT. As protein: CASSVQGNTEAFF.

On this clonotype itself: This may be a read error: a much more frequent sequence differs by one nucleotide. The gene calls are TRBV3-1 and TRBJ2-5; TRBD2 matches 7 bases. This CDR3 is 13 amino acids long. The ends lost 9 bases at V and 7 bases at J; junction bases unmatched: 11. In germline, CDR1 is LGHDT, CDR2 YNNKEL (reference sequence). This CDR3 is CASSSGAVGTQYF. CDR3 sequence (DNA): TGTGCCAGTTCAAGCGGGGCGGTAGGGACCCAGTACTTC.

The chain links TRBV14 to TRBJ2-7; maybe TRBD1 (6 bases). The V end was cut by 2 bases, the J end by 1 base, with 9 bases between. CDR1 is SGHDN, CDR2 FVKESK, per germline. This CDR3 comprises 14 residues. The CDR3 spells CASSQRDRSYEQYF. In nucleotides, the CDR3 is TGTGCCAGCAGCCAACGCGACAGGTCCTACGAGCAGTACTTC. Filled out from reference TRBV14 and TRBJ2-7, the complete variable domain reads EAGVTQFPSHSVIEKGQTVTLRCDPISGHDNLYWYRRVMGKEIKFLLHFVKESKQDESGMPNNRFLAERTGGTYSTLKVQPAELEDSGVYFCASSQRDRSYEQYFGPGTRLTVT.

As to this clonotype: This may be a read error: a much more frequent sequence differs by one nucleotide. Because the CDR3 is missing its conserved closing phenylalanine or tryptophan, this is likely a read error. The rearrangement uses TRBV20-1 and TRBJ1-1; no clear D gene. Germline loops: CDR1 DFQATT, CDR2 SNEGSKA (reference sequence). Trimming took 1 base from V and 8 from J, leaving 14 bases between them. CDR3 length: 13 residues. The CDR3 DNA sequence: TGCAGTGCTAGAGCCCCGAGACCGACAGAAGCTTTCCTT. Encoded protein: CSARAPRPTEAFL.

This clonotype occurred many times. This chain uses TRBV30 with TRBJ2-1, with 9 bases that match TRBD2. Germline V CDR1 and CDR2: GTSNPN, SVGIG (reference sequence). Trimming removed 3 bases from V and 8 bases from J; junction bases left unmatched: 8. CDR3 length: 14 amino acids. The CDR3 DNA sequence: TGTGCCTGGAGAGAGGCTAGCGGGGTCCATGAGCAGTTCTTC. It yields the protein CAWREASGVHEQFF.

This clonotype was counted ten times or more. The chain uses TRBV7-8 and TRBJ2-5; the D is unclear. The length of the CDR3 is 14 residues. V gave up 1 base and J gave up 5 bases, with 11 bases separating them. Germline values: CDR1 SGHVS, CDR2 FQNEAQ. The CDR3 is CASSLELFLETQYF. CDR3 DNA: TGTGCCAGCAGCTTAGAGCTGTTTCTGGAGACCCAGTACTTC.

This clonotype was observed many times. V is TRBV7-8 and J is TRBJ2-7; possibly TRBD2 for D (6 bases). Germline CDR1 SGHVS, CDR2 FQNEAQ. V lost 5 bases, J lost 3 bases, and 11 bases lay in between. The CDR3 is 13 residues long. For the CDR3, the DNA is TGTGCCAGCAGCATGGGACTTTACTACGAGCAGTACTTC. Its protein product is CASSMGLYYEQYF.

Comments on this clonotype: One junction end does not reproduce the germline sequence, and a read error may be involved. J is TRBJ2-5 and V is TRBV19; D possibly corresponds to TRBD2 (7 bases). The CDR3 runs 13 residues. Germline CDR1 is LNHDA and CDR2 is SQIVND (reference sequence). CDR3 residues: CASKGGGGETRYF. CDR3 DNA: TGTGCCAGTAAGGGGGGGGGAGGAGAGACCCGGTACTTC.

The rearrangement joins TRBV29-1 to TRBJ1-1, with 8 bases identical to TRBD1. V trimming: 4 bases; J trimming: 0 bases; junction bases outside the gene matches: 4. CDR1 and CDR2 from the germline V gene are SQVTM and ANQGSEA. CDR3 size: 14 residues. The CDR3 region is CSVGTGIMNTEAFF. The DNA of the CDR3 is TGCAGCGTTGGGACAGGGATCATGAACACTGAAGCTTTCTTT.

Points on this clonotype: Because it lacks the conserved phenylalanine or tryptophan at the end, this CDR3 is likely a read error. The chain uses TRBV6-2 or TRBV6-3 and TRBJ2-5; D is perhaps TRBD1 (8 bases). This CDR3 region has 16 residues. The germline gives CDR1 MNHEY, CDR2 SVGEGT. The CDR3 protein is CTSSDGNRGGQETQYL. The CDR3 nucleotides read TGTACCAGCAGTGACGGAAACAGGGGGGGCCAAGAGACCCAGTACCTC.

Comments on this clonotype: As the CDR3 is not closed by the conserved phenylalanine or tryptophan, this likely results from a read error. The rearrangement joins TRBV30 to TRBJ2-7; D not resolved. This CDR3 contains 12 residues. CDR1 and CDR2 from the germline V gene are GTSNPN and SVGIG (reference sequence). V dropped 5 bases and J dropped 2 bases, with 10 bases sitting between them. CDR3 in amino acids: CAWGSVPYEQYL. The CDR3 DNA is TGTGCCTGGGGCTCAGTACCCTACGAGCAGTACCTC.

This clonotype was seen many times. The chain links TRBV28 to TRBJ1-4; the match to TRBD1 covers 10 bases. The CDR3 totals 12 residues. Trimming cost V 8 bases and J 6 bases; bases outside gene matches: 0. Germline V CDR1 and CDR2: MDHEN, SYDVKM. The DNA of the CDR3 is TGTGCCAGCGGGACAGGGGATGAAAAACTGTTTTTT. This translates into CASGTGDEKLFF. Full variable domain (remainder filled in from reference TRBV28 and TRBJ1-4): DVKVTQSSRYLVKRTGEKVFLECVQDMDHENMFWYRQDPGLGLRLIYFSYDVKMKEKGDIPEGYSVSREKKERFSLILESASTNQTSMYLCASGTGDEKLFFGSGTQLSVL.

The CDR3 region has the DNA TGTGCCAGCAGTATGTTACAGTCCCTCTATGGCTACACCTTC. Its protein is CASSMLQSLYGYTF. This sequence joins TRBV13 and TRBJ1-2; unclear D gene. CDR3 length equals 14 residues. Germline-derived CDR1 and CDR2 are PRHDT and FYEKMQ (reference sequence). V lost 6 bases, J lost 4 bases, and 15 bases lay in between.